A single sample is the source of the 17 T cell receptor beta chains below, sequenced in a study of long-term antiretroviral therapy in people with HIV. The authors ran the immunoSEQ assay, v3.0, at survey level. The method was immunoSEQ multiplex PCR; TCRdb's version includes in-frame clones alone and lacks a portion of them. The sample has around 25,000 clones, more than 75% seen once; the top ten hold about 5.6%. Here the sequenced sample was unsorted PBMCs, taken 4.4 years after starting antiretroviral therapy. The source is a man younger than 45 with HIV.

V usage is TRBV6-6 and J usage is TRBJ1-1; no reliable D call. The germline V and J ends were trimmed by 4 bases and 4 bases, with 10 bases remaining between them. The germline CDR1 and CDR2 sequences are MNHNY and SVGAGI (reference sequence). The CDR3 extends over 13 amino acids. CDR3 sequence: CASSSSVGTEAFF. The CDR3 DNA reads TGTGCCAGCAGTTCTTCAGTAGGCACTGAAGCTTTCTTT.

CDR3 sequence reads: CASRARTGDGYEQYF. The CDR3 DNA reads as TGTGCCAGCAGGGCCCGGACAGGGGACGGCTACGAGCAGTACTTC. The rearrangement uses TRBV6-1 and TRBJ2-7; 9 positions agree with TRBD1. Germline CDR1 is MNHNS and CDR2 is SASEGT. V lost 6 bases, J lost 3 bases, and 9 bases stayed unmatched. This CDR3 is built from 15 residues.

The rearrangement links TRBV7-9 to TRBJ1-1, with D maybe TRBD1 (6 bases). CDR3 length: 15 residues. Germline CDR1 is SEHNR and CDR2 is FQNEAQ (reference sequence). With 5 bases removed from V and 6 bases from J, the gap between germline ends came to 19 bases. The CDR3 spells CASSGLRGSSAEAFF. The CDR3 DNA is TGTGCCAGCAGCGGACTCAGGGGTTCTAGCGCTGAAGCTTTCTTT.

The genes are TRBV9 and TRBJ2-1; TRBD2 matches 12 bases. The CDR3 spans 15 residues. Germline lookup yields CDR1 SGDLS and CDR2 YYNGEE. V gave up 3 bases and J gave up 4 bases; unmatched junction bases: 2. The CDR3 DNA sequence: TGTGCCAGCAGCGGGACTAGCGGGGCTTACAATGAGCAGTTCTTC. Translated: CASSGTSGAYNEQFF.

The chain recombines TRBV29-1 with TRBJ2-1, with D possibly TRBD1 on 6 matching bases. CDR3 length: 12 amino acids. In germline, CDR1 is SQVTM, CDR2 ANQGSEA. V dropped 5 bases and J dropped 9 bases, with 14 bases sitting between them. CDR3 coding DNA: TGCAGCGTTCCTCAGGGGTTCGGTGAGCAGTTCTTC. It yields the protein CSVPQGFGEQFF.

DNA of the CDR3: TGTGCCAGCAGTGAAATGGAGGTAACCTACGAGCAGTACTTC. It encodes CASSEMEVTYEQYF. This chain joins TRBV25-1 and TRBJ2-7, with D possibly TRBD2 on 5 matching bases. CDR1 and CDR2 from the germline V gene are MGHDK and SYGVNS. The CDR3 is 14 residues long. V was cut by 2 bases and J by 2 bases, with 10 bases left in between.

This clone was seen once. This chain joins TRBV5-1 and TRBJ2-1; D may be TRBD1 or TRBD2 (5 bases each). The CDR3 consists of 15 residues. V dropped 3 bases and J dropped 3 bases, with 13 bases sitting between them. Germline loops: CDR1 SGHRS, CDR2 YFSETQ. This CDR3 is CASSWTGRGYNEQFF. CDR3 nucleotide sequence: TGCGCCAGCAGCTGGACGGGACGGGGCTACAATGAGCAGTTCTTC.

This rearrangement joins TRBV19 to TRBJ1-2; maybe TRBD1 (6 bases). CDR3 size: 12 residues. Germline loops: CDR1 LNHDA, CDR2 SQIVND (reference sequence). Trimming stripped 10 bases from V and 7 bases from J, with 16 bases between. The CDR3 DNA is TGTGCCACCGGGCCAGGGGATGGTGGCTACACCTTC. Amino acids: CATGPGDGGYTF.

V and J are TRBV2 and TRBJ1-2; no reliable D call. The CDR3 totals 13 residues. Germline CDR1 and CDR2: SNHLY and FYNNEI. DNA of the CDR3: TGTGCGATACCCGGACGGTATAACTATGGCTACACCTTC. Translation: CAIPGRYNYGYTF.

The chain employs TRBV5-5 and TRBJ2-1; D possibly corresponds to TRBD1 (6 bases). V was trimmed by 4 bases and J by 2 bases, leaving 10 bases between them. This CDR3 spans 14 amino acids. The V gene's germline CDR1 is SGHKS and CDR2 YYEKEE (reference sequence). For the CDR3, the DNA is TGTGCCAGCAGCCCTGCAGGGGCCTACAATGAGCAGTTCTTC. It encodes CASSPAGAYNEQFF.

CDR3 bases: TGTGCCAGCAGCTTGCTGGGGCCGGGAGGGGTCAGGAATAGCAATCAGCCCCAGCATTTT. This codes for CASSLLGPGGVRNSNQPQHF. The chain carries TRBV5-8 and TRBJ1-5; TRBD1 might be the D (5 bases). Germline CDR1 reads SGHTS; CDR2 reads YDEGEE. This CDR3 region has 20 residues. The V end was cut by 1 base, the J end by 0 bases, with 23 bases between.

The J gene is TRBJ1-5, the V gene TRBV27; TRBD1 matches at 9 bases. V was pared by 2 bases and J by 2 bases, with 1 base of the junction left unmatched. The CDR3 contains 15 residues. The germline V gene encodes CDR1 MNHEY and CDR2 SMNVEV (reference sequence). The CDR3 DNA follows: TGTGCCAGCAGTTTAGGGACAGGGCGCAATCAGCCCCAGCATTTT. This codes for CASSLGTGRNQPQHF.

CDR3 residues: CASSELAGGPGDTQYF. The CDR3, as DNA: TGTGCCAGCAGTGAACTAGCGGGGGGGCCTGGAGATACGCAGTATTTT. The chain links TRBV6-1 to TRBJ2-3, with 12 bases matching TRBD2. J gave up 5 bases and V 2 bases, and 5 bases lay outside the gene matches. Looked up from germline, CDR1 is MNHNS and CDR2 is SASEGT. The CDR3 totals 16 residues.

This chain uses TRBV28 with TRBJ2-7; D gene ambiguous. V was trimmed by 1 base and J by 3 bases, leaving 4 bases between them. The length of the CDR3 is 12 residues. Germline V gives CDR1 MDHEN, CDR2 SYDVKM. The CDR3 region has the DNA TGTGCCAGCAGTTTATCCAGCTACGAGCAGTACTTC. The encoded protein is CASSLSSYEQYF.

The rearrangement joins TRBV7-2 to TRBJ2-7, with D possibly matching TRBD1 (6 bases). The length of the CDR3 is 12 residues. The germline V and J ends were trimmed by 5 bases and 3 bases, with 8 bases remaining between them. Germline CDR1 is SGHTA and CDR2 is FQGNSA. CDR3 protein: CASSQGSYEQYF. As DNA, the CDR3 is TGTGCCAGCAGCCAGGGGAGCTACGAGCAGTACTTC.

This chain uses TRBV28 with TRBJ2-1; weak D call: TRBD2 (5 bases). Germline V gene sequence: CDR1 MDHEN, CDR2 SYDVKM. Trimming removed 6 bases from V and 0 bases from J, with 12 bases in between. The CDR3 runs 15 residues. The CDR3 region is CASRPARGSYNEQFF. The CDR3 DNA sequence: TGTGCCAGCAGACCGGCCCGGGGCTCCTACAATGAGCAGTTCTTC.

The chain links TRBV5-1 to TRBJ1-1, with 9 positions matching TRBD1. Germline values: CDR1 SGHRS, CDR2 YFSETQ. With 4 bases clipped from V and 5 bases from J, the junction kept 12 bases outside the gene matches. This CDR3 spans 16 amino acids. For the CDR3, the DNA is TGCGCCAGCAGCCACAGACAGGGGGTCGCGGGGACTGAAGCTTTCTTT. It specifies CASSHRQGVAGTEAFF.